One sample yielded the 32 T cell receptor beta chains listed below, sequenced in a study of cytomegalovirus exposure and HLA in healthy donors. The PCR employed 60 Vbeta primers together with 13 Jbeta primers. Assay: immunoSEQ multiplex PCR; the TCRdb copy retains only in-frame clones and omits some. The repertoire holds around 190,000 clones, with 83% as singletons. Sequenced: PBMCs. The receptors originated from a man between 35 and 55 years old in good health and CMV-seropositive.

The chain combines TRBV7-2 with TRBJ2-1, with 8 bases fitting TRBD2. CDR1 is SGHTA, CDR2 FQGNSA, per germline. The CDR3 is made up of 17 amino acids. V was clipped by 3 bases and J by 4 bases; unmatched bases: 11. CDR3 DNA: TGTGCCAGCAGCTTCCCCCGGGGGGGGGCGACTTACAATGAGCAGTTCTTC. Translated, it gives CASSFPRGGATYNEQFF.

The chain uses TRBV4-1 and TRBJ1-4, with D unresolved. V was shortened by 1 base and J by 2 bases, with 8 bases between the two germline ends. Germline V lookup: CDR1 MGHRA, CDR2 YSYEKL. CDR3 length equals 15 residues. The CDR3 DNA follows: TGCGCCAGCAGCCAAGGGATCGGGACTAATGAAAAACTGTTTTTT. Translation gives CASSQGIGTNEKLFF.

This chain links TRBV5-1 with TRBJ2-3, with 7 nucleotides matching TRBD2. V was clipped by 0 bases and J by 0 bases; unmatched bases: 7. The CDR3 totals 17 residues. The germline CDR1 and CDR2 sequences are SGHRS and YFSETQ. CDR3 sequence (DNA): TGCGCCAGCAGCTTGGGCGGGAGTACAGTTAGCACAGATACGCAGTATTTT. This encodes CASSLGGSTVSTDTQYF.

The sample holds a few counts of this clone. This chain links TRBV28 with TRBJ2-7; D gene ambiguous. Trimming shortened V by 3 bases and J by 4 bases, and 7 bases separated the two germline ends. Germline V gene data show CDR1 as MDHEN and CDR2 as SYDVKM. The CDR3 loop spans 12 amino acids. The CDR3: CASSLNWYEQYF. The CDR3 nucleotides are TGTGCCAGCAGTTTGAACTGGTACGAGCAGTACTTC.

V is TRBV7-6 and J is TRBJ2-3, with 10 bases fitting TRBD2. The junction had 9 bases not matched to a gene; V was cut back by 0 bases and J by 6 bases. CDR1 and CDR2 from the germline V gene are SGHVS and FNYEAQ. This CDR3 region has 17 residues. The CDR3 region is CASSLAASGSIFDTQYF. The CDR3 coding sequence is TGTGCCAGCAGCTTAGCGGCTAGCGGGAGTATTTTTGATACGCAGTATTTT. Complete variable domain (other parts from reference TRBV7-6 and TRBJ2-3): GAGVSQSPRYKVTKRGQDVALRCDPISGHVSLYWYRQALGQGPEFLTYFNYEAQQDKSGLPNDRFSAERPEGSISTLTIQRTEQRDSAMYRCASSLAASGSIFDTQYFGPGTRLTVL.

V gene TRBV7-9 combines with J gene TRBJ1-5, with TRBD1 matching over 7 bases. Trimming at V came to 5 bases and at J to 1 base, leaving 8 bases not matched to a gene. Germline V CDR1 and CDR2: SEHNR, FQNEAQ (reference sequence). CDR3 length: 16 residues. The CDR3 DNA is TGTGCCAGCAGCGTCGCACAACAGGGGAGCAATCAGCCCCAGCATTTT. Its translation is CASSVAQQGSNQPQHF. Full variable domain (remainder filled in from reference TRBV7-9 and TRBJ1-5): DTGVSQNPRHKITKRGQNVTFRCDPISEHNRLYWYRQTLGQGPEFLTYFQNEAQLEKSRLLSDRFSAERPKGSFSTLEIQRTEQGDSAMYLCASSVAQQGSNQPQHFGDGTRLSIL.

V is TRBV28 and J is TRBJ2-7; the match to TRBD1 covers 10 bases. The V gene's germline CDR1 is MDHEN and CDR2 SYDVKM. This CDR3 is built from 15 residues. With 7 bases clipped from V and 4 bases from J, the junction kept 10 bases outside the gene matches. CDR3 sequence (DNA): TGTGCCAGCACCTTAGCTGGACAGGGGGGTTACGAGCAGTACTTC. Protein product: CASTLAGQGGYEQYF.

The rearrangement joins TRBV6-5 to TRBJ2-7; no reliable D call. V lost 0 bases to trimming and J lost 2 bases, with 8 bases between them. Germline V gene data show CDR1 as MNHEY and CDR2 as SVGAGI. The CDR3 loop spans 14 amino acids. In DNA form, the CDR3 reads TGTGCCAGCAGTTACTCGTTCTCTACCTACGAGCAGTACTTC. This translates into CASSYSFSTYEQYF.

The chain couples TRBV28 to TRBJ1-5; 12 bases fit TRBD1. Germline V gives CDR1 MDHEN, CDR2 SYDVKM. The CDR3 extends over 16 amino acids. V shed 6 bases, J shed 6 bases, and the junction held 9 bases outside the gene matches. The CDR3 reads CASRSTGQGASQPQHF. The CDR3 DNA is TGTGCCAGCAGGTCCACGGGACAGGGGGCATCTCAGCCCCAGCATTTT. Full variable domain (missing parts from reference TRBV28 and TRBJ1-5): DVKVTQSSRYLVKRTGEKVFLECVQDMDHENMFWYRQDPGLGLRLIYFSYDVKMKEKGDIPEGYSVSREKKERFSLILESASTNQTSMYLCASRSTGQGASQPQHFGDGTRLSIL.

The V and J genes are TRBV28 and TRBJ2-3, with 10 bases matching TRBD2. Germline V gives CDR1 MDHEN, CDR2 SYDVKM. The V segment lost 3 bases and the J segment 2 bases; nucleotides outside the gene matches: 5. CDR3 length: 16 amino acids. The CDR3 sequence: CASSLGSGRVTDTQYF. The DNA for the CDR3 is TGTGCCAGCAGTTTGGGCAGCGGGAGGGTCACAGATACGCAGTATTTT.

The V and J genes are TRBV27 and TRBJ1-1, with 7 bases aligning to TRBD1. CDR1 is MNHEY, CDR2 SMNVEV, per germline (reference sequence). V shed 5 bases, J shed 0 bases, and the junction held 6 bases outside the gene matches. The CDR3 is 15 amino acids. The CDR3 DNA reads as TGTGCCAGCAGTCGTTGGGGACAGCTGAACACTGAAGCTTTCTTT. This codes for CASSRWGQLNTEAFF.

In DNA form, the CDR3 reads TGCAGCGCCGAGGGGACAGGGGGCCAAGAGACCCAGTACTTC. It yields the protein CSAEGTGGQETQYF. This chain uses TRBV29-1 with TRBJ2-5; 11 bases are shared with TRBD1. The V segment lost 7 bases and the J segment 1 base; nucleotides outside the gene matches: 5. The CDR3 extends over 14 amino acids. Germline CDR1 and CDR2: SQVTM and ANQGSEA.

This clone was recorded once. The V and J genes are TRBV6-6 and TRBJ2-3; tentative D call: TRBD2 (6 bases). V lost 2 bases to trimming and J lost 6 bases, with 9 bases between them. The CDR3 contains 13 residues. Per germline, CDR1 MNHNY and CDR2 SVGAGI (reference sequence). The CDR3 reads CASSYPGVDTQYF. The CDR3 region has the DNA TGTGCCAGCAGTTACCCGGGGGTGGATACGCAGTATTTT.

The chain uses TRBV7-8 and TRBJ1-4; D not resolved. V was shortened by 4 bases and J by 1 base, with 7 bases between the two germline ends. The CDR3 extends over 14 amino acids. The V gene's germline CDR1 is SGHVS and CDR2 FQNEAQ. The CDR3 protein is CASSYTRTNEKLFF. The CDR3, as DNA: TGTGCCAGCAGCTACACCCGAACTAATGAAAAACTGTTTTTT.

The V call is TRBV11-1, the J call TRBJ1-1; 8 bases map to TRBD1. This CDR3 contains 14 residues. V dropped 5 bases and J dropped 0; count of bases not matched to a gene: 2. The germline V gene has CDR1 SGHAT and CDR2 FQDESV (reference sequence). The CDR3 sequence is CASSPDRVNTEAFF. The CDR3 DNA follows: TGTGCCAGCAGCCCGGACAGGGTGAACACTGAAGCTTTCTTT.

The rearrangement links TRBV5-1 to TRBJ2-1, with 7 bases that match TRBD1. CDR3 size: 15 residues. The germline V gene has CDR1 SGHRS and CDR2 YFSETQ. The trim removed 4 bases at V and 7 bases at J, leaving 11 bases unmatched. The CDR3 loop reads CASSLDRPRVNEQFF. CDR3 DNA: TGCGCCAGCAGCCTGGACAGGCCCCGGGTAAATGAGCAGTTCTTC.

This clone appeared once. V is TRBV18 and J is TRBJ1-3; D unclear. Germline lookup yields CDR1 KGHSH and CDR2 LQKENI. The V end lost 8 bases, the J end lost 1 base, and 15 bases lay between the germline ends. The CDR3 extends over 15 amino acids. DNA for the CDR3: TGTGCCAGCACCCGCGGGCACGATTCTGGAAACACCATATATTTT. Amino acids: CASTRGHDSGNTIYF.

This clone was counted once. The chain couples TRBV6-1 to TRBJ1-3; no definite D call. Germline-derived CDR1 and CDR2 are MNHNS and SASEGT. V lost 5 bases, J lost 0 bases, and 11 bases lay in between. This CDR3 has 15 residues. In DNA form, the CDR3 reads TGTGCCAGCAGTCTACGGGAGTTCTCTGGAAACACCATATATTTT. Protein sequence: CASSLREFSGNTIYF.

The rearrangement uses TRBV9 and TRBJ1-1, with TRBD1 as a possible D gene (6 bases). Looked up from germline, CDR1 is SGDLS and CDR2 is YYNGEE. The CDR3 runs 14 residues. The V gene lost 3 bases and the J gene lost 2 bases, with 11 bases spanning the gap. CDR3 sequence (DNA): TGTGCCAGCAGCGCGGGGGGCCTAAACACTGAAGCTTTCTTT. Its translation: CASSAGGLNTEAFF.

The chain couples TRBV7-7 to TRBJ2-1; 12 nucleotides match TRBD2. Germline V gene lookup returns CDR1 SSHAT and CDR2 FNYEAQ (reference sequence). Trimming removed 3 bases from V and 2 bases from J; junction bases left unmatched: 2. This CDR3 has 16 amino acids. CDR3 DNA sequence: TGTGCCAGCAGCTTTCTAGCGGGAGGGCCCTACAATGAGCAGTTCTTC. It codes for CASSFLAGGPYNEQFF. Supplemented by reference TRBV7-7 and TRBJ2-1, the full variable domain reads GAGVSQSPRYKVTKRGQDVTLRCDPISSHATLYWYQQALGQGPEFLTYFNYEAQPDKSGLPSDRFSAERPEGSISTLTIQRTEQRDSAMYRCASSFLAGGPYNEQFFGPGTRLTVL.

The chain couples TRBV9 to TRBJ1-4; maybe TRBD1 (6 bases). Trimming cost V 0 bases and J 7 bases, with 13 bases left between them. Germline CDR1 is SGDLS and CDR2 is YYNGEE. This CDR3 comprises 15 residues. CDR3 DNA sequence: TGTGCCAGCAGCGTAGGCGGGGGGGCGGCTGAAAAACTGTTTTTT. Encoded protein: CASSVGGGAAEKLFF. The variable domain in full, completed from reference TRBV9 and TRBJ1-4, reads DSGVTQTPKHLITATGQRVTLRCSPRSGDLSVYWYQQSLDQGLQFLIQYYNGEERAKGNILERFSAQQFPDLHSELNLSSLELGDSALYFCASSVGGGAAEKLFFGSGTQLSVL.

V usage is TRBV5-1 and J usage is TRBJ2-7, with 7 positions matching TRBD1. Germline values: CDR1 SGHRS, CDR2 YFSETQ. The V gene end was trimmed by 0 bases and the J gene end by 0 bases; junction bases not matched to a gene: 6. There are 16 residues in the CDR3. The CDR3 DNA is TGCGCCAGCAGCTTGGAGGGCAGGGGGAACTCCTACGAGCAGTACTTC. Protein product: CASSLEGRGNSYEQYF.

In DNA form, the CDR3 reads TGCAGTGCTAGCGGGACAGCCGAAGCTTTCTTT. Amino acids: CSASGTAEAFF. The chain employs TRBV20-1 and TRBJ1-1, with 7 bases identical to TRBD1. The CDR3 has 11 amino acids. The V segment lost 3 bases and the J segment 8 bases; nucleotides outside the gene matches: 3. Germline CDR1 reads DFQATT; CDR2 reads SNEGSKA (reference sequence).

This chain uses TRBV7-2 with TRBJ1-4, with 9 positions matching TRBD1. J was trimmed by 3 bases and V by 5 bases; bases with no gene match: 4. This CDR3 is 15 amino acids long. Per the germline V gene, CDR1 is SGHTA and CDR2 is FQGNSA. The CDR3: CASSPRTGANEKLFF. The CDR3, as DNA: TGTGCCAGCAGCCCCCGGACAGGGGCTAATGAAAAACTGTTTTTT.

V usage is TRBV5-1 and J usage is TRBJ1-1, with 8 positions matching TRBD1. The CDR3 is 15 amino acids. The V and J ends lost 3 bases and 5 bases, in that order; junction bases with no gene match: 9. Germline loops: CDR1 SGHRS, CDR2 YFSETQ. Here the CDR3 reads CASSSRTGQYTEAFF. In DNA, the CDR3 is TGCGCCAGCAGCTCCCGGACAGGGCAATATACTGAAGCTTTCTTT.

This chain uses TRBV5-6 with TRBJ1-1; TRBD1 agrees at 8 bases. The CDR3 runs to 15 residues. Germline CDR1 SGHDT, CDR2 YYEEEE. The J segment lost 1 base and the V segment lost 2 bases, leaving 4 bases of the junction unmatched. CDR3 loop: CASSFGDRTNTEAFF. CDR3 coding DNA: TGTGCCAGCAGCTTCGGGGACAGGACGAACACTGAAGCTTTCTTT.

The chain links TRBV5-1 to TRBJ1-5, with 8 bases lining up with TRBD1. This CDR3 has 14 amino acids. Trimming at V came to 2 bases and at J to 9 bases, leaving 7 bases not matched to a gene. Looked up from germline, CDR1 is SGHRS and CDR2 is YFSETQ. In DNA, the CDR3 is TGCGCCAGCAGCTTAAAGACAGGGGAGGGGCCCCAGCATTTT. Translation: CASSLKTGEGPQHF.

Of note for this clone: Other nucleotide sequences from this sample produce the same CDR3. The chain has TRBV28 and TRBJ1-1, with D maybe TRBD1 (5 bases). Germline CDR1 reads MDHEN; CDR2 reads SYDVKM. The CDR3 is made up of 13 amino acids. Between the trimmed V and J ends, which lost 2 bases and 5 bases, there was a span of 9 bases. Here the CDR3 reads CASSLQGGTEAFF. In nucleotides, the CDR3 is TGTGCCAGCAGTTTACAGGGTGGGACTGAAGCTTTCTTT.

The rearrangement links TRBV6-6 to TRBJ1-5; no firm D call. V lost 5 bases and J 5 bases, leaving 16 bases between the germline ends. This CDR3 spans 15 amino acids. In germline, CDR1 is MNHNY, CDR2 SVGAGI (reference sequence). CDR3 in DNA: TGTGCCAGCAGTGATCCGACACATGCTTATCAGCCCCAGCATTTT. This gives the protein CASSDPTHAYQPQHF.

This clone was picked up a small number of times. The V and J genes are TRBV19 and TRBJ2-7, with D possibly being TRBD2 (5 bases). V was clipped by 6 bases and J by 0 bases, with 15 bases between them. This CDR3 region has 15 residues. Germline CDR1 is LNHDA and CDR2 is SQIVND (reference sequence). DNA of the CDR3: TGTGCCAGTAGATCTACCCGGGAAATCTCCTACGAGCAGTACTTC. This codes for CASRSTREISYEQYF.

This rearrangement joins TRBV7-8 to TRBJ1-2; unclear D gene. CDR1 is SGHVS, CDR2 FQNEAQ, per germline. The CDR3 has 13 residues. The ends were cut back, 2 bases at V and 8 bases at J, with 12 bases in the middle. The CDR3 nucleotides are TGTGCCAGCAGCTTAAAAAGGAGGGAAGGCTACACCTTC. Amino acid sequence: CASSLKRREGYTF. Looking up the rest from reference TRBV7-8 and TRBJ1-2 gives the full variable domain: GAGVSQSPRYKVAKRGQDVALRCDPISGHVSLFWYQQALGQGPEFLTYFQNEAQLDKSGLPSDRFFAERPEGSVSTLKIQRTQQEDSAVYLCASSLKRREGYTFGSGTRLTVV.

The CDR3 region has the DNA TGCGCCAGCAGCGCCCCACGGAGGGGACAGGGTGTTCACTATGGCTACACCTTC. Its protein is CASSAPRRGQGVHYGYTF. J is TRBJ1-2 and V is TRBV5-1; 9 bases match TRBD1. Trimming at V came to 4 bases and at J to 3 bases, leaving 16 bases not matched to a gene. The CDR3 has 18 amino acids. Germline loops: CDR1 SGHRS, CDR2 YFSETQ.